The clone carrying this T cell receptor (beta chain) turned up a few times. Its target is not known. General study results and limits: In terms of TCR gene usage, tumor memory CD4+ T cells clustered together with blood and lymph node memory CD4+ cells, as well as with lymph node naive CD4+ cells.

V lost 1 base, J lost 1 base, and 7 bases lay in between. CDR3 size: 14 residues. Germline CDR1 is LNHNV and CDR2 is YYDKDF (reference sequence). Constant-region reverse primers amplified full-length variable regions, followed by semi-nested Nested Universal Primer A PCR. MiXCR, run by TCRdb on the 5' RACE reads, gives a single entry per CDR3 protein. The sample lists 45,000 to 55,000 distinct CDR3 sequences; approximately 25% were seen once. The chain recombines TRBV15 with TRBJ2-5; the D is unclear. This TCR derives from a female donor with breast cancer. Sequencing was done on a sample of tumor-infiltrating naive CD4+ T cells sorted from the breast tumor. As for subset: naive CD4+ T cells, CD4+CD45RA+CD25-. CDR3 in DNA: TGTGCCACCAGCAGAGCGGGCAGCCAAGAGACCCAGTACTTC. Protein product: CATSRAGSQETQYF.